This TCR beta chain was identified during a study of cytomegalovirus exposure and HLA in healthy donors. Study-wide background: Some 85 million unique TCRs from HLA-typed donors were held in an early data release. Study-level results: A later analysis by the authors found several of the most significant clusters apparently linked to common viral pathogens.

This clone was seen only a few times. Its antigen is unidentified. The CDR3 sequence is 14 residues long. V shed 3 bases and J shed 2 bases, with 11 bases lying between them. Looked up from germline, CDR1 is SGDLS and CDR2 is YYNGEE. Samples came from healthy bone marrow donors. PCR primers comprised 60 Vbeta and 13 Jbeta primers. The assay was immunoSEQ multiplex PCR, and TCRdb's table has in-frame clones only and misses some. This sample yields about 160,000 clones, of which around 84% are seen a single time; more than 2% belongs to the top ten. The receptor was isolated from a man between 18 and 35 years old in good health and CMV-seropositive. The V gene is TRBV9, the J gene TRBJ1-2, with a weak D call TRBD1 (5 bases). The sequenced sample consisted of PBMCs. The CDR3 nucleotides are TGTGCCAGCAGCGCCGTGGGGCAGAACTATGGCTACACCTTC. Amino acid sequence: CASSAVGQNYGYTF. The full variable domain, completed using reference TRBV9 and TRBJ1-2, is DSGVTQTPKHLITATGQRVTLRCSPRSGDLSVYWYQQSLDQGLQFLIQYYNGEERAKGNILERFSAQQFPDLHSELNLSSLELGDSALYFCASSAVGQNYGYTFGSGTRLTVV.